What follows are 5 T cell receptor beta chains derived from one specimen sequenced in a study of pediatric ulcerative colitis. One to two pinch biopsies were taken from the rectum during colonoscopy. The assay was immunoSEQ multiplex PCR, and TCRdb's table has in-frame clones only and misses some. The sample lists some 40,000 clones, 60% to 85% occurring once. Sequencing input: gut tissue. The receptors were sampled from a boy aged 5 to 17 with severe ulcerative colitis.

This clone was counted between two and nine times. The V gene is TRBV18, the J gene TRBJ1-2; possibly TRBD1 for D (6 bases). This CDR3 spans 17 amino acids. V lost 0 bases, J lost 9 bases, and 23 bases lay in between. Germline loops: CDR1 KGHSH, CDR2 LQKENI. The DNA of the CDR3 is TGTGCCAGCTCACCACCGCTGAGACAGGCCGCAATTTTGAGCTACACCTTC. As protein: CASSPPLRQAAILSYTF.

This chain links TRBV28 with TRBJ1-6, with a weak D call TRBD1 (6 bases). V lost 5 bases and J lost 4, with 12 bases in between. CDR3 length: 15 residues. Per the germline V gene, CDR1 is MDHEN and CDR2 is SYDVKM. The CDR3 loop is CASSPIGQYNSPLHF. CDR3 nucleotide sequence: TGTGCCAGCAGTCCGATCGGACAGTATAATTCACCCCTCCACTTT.

This clone was seen just once. The chain couples TRBV5-1 to TRBJ2-2, with 8 bases identical to TRBD1. V lost 4 bases, J lost 2 bases, and 4 bases stayed unmatched. The CDR3 is 15 amino acids. Germline lookup yields CDR1 SGHRS and CDR2 YFSETQ. The CDR3 is CASSKGQVNTGELFF. CDR3 bases: TGCGCCAGCAGCAAGGGACAGGTTAACACCGGGGAGCTGTTTTTT.

J is TRBJ1-1 and V is TRBV5-5; the D is unclear. The germline CDR1 and CDR2 sequences are SGHKS and YYEKEE (reference sequence). The CDR3 loop spans 13 amino acids. V lost 3 bases and J 0 bases, leaving 6 bases between the germline ends. CDR3 nucleotides: TGTGCCAGCAGCTGGCGGTTGAACACTGAAGCTTTCTTT. Residues: CASSWRLNTEAFF.

This clone appeared a few times. The chain recombines TRBV7-6 with TRBJ2-5; D gene ambiguous. Per the germline V gene, CDR1 is SGHVS and CDR2 is FNYEAQ. This CDR3 contains 12 residues. V was shortened by 5 bases and J by 0 bases, with 4 bases between the two germline ends. CDR3 bases: TGTGCCAGCAGCCTGAACCAAGAGACCCAGTACTTC. Protein: CASSLNQETQYF.